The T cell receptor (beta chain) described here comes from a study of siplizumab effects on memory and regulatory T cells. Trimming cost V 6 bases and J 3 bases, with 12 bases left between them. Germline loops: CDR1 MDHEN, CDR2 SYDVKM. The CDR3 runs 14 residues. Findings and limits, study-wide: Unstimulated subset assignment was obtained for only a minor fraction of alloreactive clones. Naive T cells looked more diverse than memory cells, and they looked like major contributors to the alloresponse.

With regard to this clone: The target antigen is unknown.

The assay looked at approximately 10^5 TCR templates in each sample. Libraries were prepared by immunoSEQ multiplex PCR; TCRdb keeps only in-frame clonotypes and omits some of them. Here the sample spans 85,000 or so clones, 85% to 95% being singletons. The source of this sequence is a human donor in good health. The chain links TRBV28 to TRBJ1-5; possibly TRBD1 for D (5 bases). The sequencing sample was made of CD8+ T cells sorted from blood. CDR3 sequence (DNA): TGTGCCAGCAGAGACAGCGGTATCAATCAGCCCCAGCATTTT. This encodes CASRDSGINQPQHF.